The TCR beta chain under discussion was sequenced for a study of neurological immune-mediated disorders. Sorted libraries were made with about a million CD4+ or CD8+ T cells. Per sequencing run, 15-18 subjects together gave over 180 million TCR-beta sequences. MiXCR, run by TCRdb on the 5' RACE reads, gives a single entry per CDR3 protein. The sample carries roughly 52,000 distinct CDR3 sequences, more than 5% recorded once. Ten or more counts support this clonotype. The CDR3 totals 13 residues. V shed 6 bases and J 4 bases; nucleotides not matched to a gene: 2. Looked up from germline, CDR1 is MDHEN and CDR2 is SYDVKM.

Sequences were obtained from CD4+ T cells from blood. The sequence was obtained from a woman in her late teens or twenties with multiple sclerosis. This chain uses TRBV28 with TRBJ2-2; 7 bases are shared with TRBD1. This CDR3 reads CASRRQGTGELFF. In DNA form, the CDR3 reads TGTGCCAGCAGACGACAGGGCACCGGGGAGCTGTTTTTT. Together with reference TRBV28 and TRBJ2-2, the CDR3 gives the full variable domain: DVKVTQSSRYLVKRTGEKVFLECVQDMDHENMFWYRQDPGLGLRLIYFSYDVKMKEKGDIPEGYSVSREKKERFSLILESASTNQTSMYLCASRRQGTGELFFGEGSRLTVL.